What follows is one T cell receptor (beta chain) and its context. What it binds is not known. This sample stems from a study of cytomegalovirus exposure and HLA in healthy donors. General observations from the study: It was shown in a later analysis that HLA-associated TCR beta chains were more clonally expanded than other, equally common chains. According to an earlier analysis, most TCR beta V segments yielded productive rearrangements about 90% or about 30% of the time.

60 Vbeta and 13 Jbeta primers were used in PCR. TCRdb keeps only in-frame clones here, not all; method: immunoSEQ multiplex PCR. The sample holds around 170,000 clones, around 80% seen once. V dropped 5 bases and J dropped 4; count of bases not matched to a gene: 7. This CDR3 spans 15 amino acids. Germline CDR1 reads MDHEN; CDR2 reads SYDVKM. Among the donors, all were healthy bone marrow donors. The rearrangement uses TRBV28 and TRBJ1-5, with 8 bases identical to TRBD1. The receptor was derived from a man between 18 and 35 years old in good health and CMV-seronegative. Specimen: PBMCs. In DNA form, the CDR3 reads TGTGCCAGCAGTATTAGACAGGGGATGAATCAGCCCCAGCATTTT. Encoded protein: CASSIRQGMNQPQHF.